A selection of T cell receptor beta chains follows, all from one sample in a study of regulatory and conventional T cells in RAG deficiency. Sequencing was performed with immunoSEQ multiplex PCR; in TCRdb, only in-frame clones are kept and a portion is missing. The table records almost 35,000 clones, around 76% of them present only once. These same data were also listed under a study on regulatory T cells.

The sequenced sample was CD4+ effector T cells sorted from blood. The receptors originated from a human donor in good health. Each CDR3 is given with its conserved first and last residue. A D gene is named only where the DNA matches it firmly. For some rows the clone size is stated as once, few or many, or as a class when expanded; others skip it.

size: once; J: TRBJ2-7; D: TRBD1; V: TRBV5-6; CDR3: CASSSPQTGSSYEQYF; DNA: TGTGCCAGCAGCTCCCCCCAGACAGGGAGCTCCTACGAGCAGTACTTC
size: NA; J: TRBJ1-6; D: NA; V: TRBV18; CDR3: CASSRNRDSPLHF; DNA: TGTGCCAGCTCACGAAACCGTGATTCACCCCTCCACTTT
size: NA; J: TRBJ1-1; D: NA; V: TRBV29-1; CDR3: CSVGMARIFSGNTEAFF; DNA: TGCAGCGTTGGGATGGCGAGGATTTTTAGTGGGAACACTGAAGCTTTCTTT
size: NA; J: TRBJ1-5; D: TRBD1; V: TRBV2; CDR3: CATRRQGTGEQPQHF; DNA: TGTGCCACCCGGAGGCAAGGGACAGGGGAACAGCCCCAGCATTTT
size: NA; J: TRBJ1-4; D: NA; V: TRBV25-1; CDR3: CASSELASVNEKLFF; DNA: TGTGCCAGCAGTGAATTGGCGTCAGTTAATGAAAAACTGTTTTTT
size: NA; J: TRBJ1-5; D: NA; V: TRBV30; CDR3: CAWSVLGAGGQPQHF; DNA: TGTGCCTGGAGTGTACTAGGGGCGGGCGGACAGCCCCAGCATTTT
size: NA; J: TRBJ2-7; D: NA; V: TRBV9; CDR3: CASSPTYGGSEQYF; DNA: TGTGCCAGCAGCCCGACTTACGGGGGCTCAGAGCAGTACTTC
size: NA; J: TRBJ2-5; D: TRBD2; V: TRBV7-3; CDR3: CASSLSGGQETQYF; DNA: TGTGCCAGCAGCCTCTCCGGGGGGCAAGAGACCCAGTACTTC
size: NA; J: TRBJ1-3; D: NA; V: TRBV7-6; CDR3: CASSLGHNSGNTIYF; DNA: TGTGCCAGCAGCTTAGGACATAACTCTGGAAACACCATATATTTT
size: NA; J: TRBJ2-5; D: TRBD1; V: TRBV29-1; CDR3: CSVWDRGSEETQYF; DNA: TGCAGCGTCTGGGACAGGGGGTCCGAAGAGACCCAGTACTTC
size: NA; J: TRBJ1-1; D: NA; V: TRBV10-3; CDR3: CAISDKGVSEAFF; DNA: TGTGCCATCAGTGATAAGGGGGTAAGTGAAGCTTTCTTT
size: NA; J: TRBJ1-6; D: NA; V: TRBV28; CDR3: CAAAPSHYSPLHF; DNA: TGTGCCGCCGCCCCCAGCCATTATTCACCCCTCCACTTT
size: NA; J: TRBJ1-4; D: NA; V: TRBV6-6; CDR3: CASSPQTTNEKLFF; DNA: TGTGCCAGCAGTCCACAAACAACTAATGAAAAACTGTTTTTT
size: NA; J: TRBJ1-1; D: NA; V: TRBV4-2; CDR3: CASSQDVNTEAFF; DNA: TGTGCCAGCAGCCAAGACGTCAACACTGAAGCTTTCTTT
size: once; J: TRBJ2-7; D: TRBD2; V: TRBV11-1; CDR3: CASSLDPSGASYEQYF; DNA: TGTGCCAGCAGCTTAGATCCTAGCGGGGCATCCTACGAGCAGTACTTC
size: NA; J: TRBJ1-5; D: TRBD1; V: TRBV5-8; CDR3: CASSPPPPGQVDLSNQPQHF; DNA: TGTGCCAGCAGCCCGCCCCCCCCGGGACAGGTTGACCTTAGCAATCAGCCCCAGCATTTT
size: NA; J: TRBJ2-3; D: NA; V: TRBV5-1; CDR3: CASSRGINTQYF; DNA: TGCGCCAGCAGCAGGGGAATCAATACGCAGTATTTT
size: once; J: TRBJ2-7; D: NA; V: TRBV6-1; CDR3: CASRAGVGYEQYF; DNA: TGTGCCAGCAGGGCAGGGGTTGGGTACGAGCAGTACTTC
size: NA; J: TRBJ2-7; D: NA; V: TRBV2; CDR3: CASSVTAEPSQQYF; DNA: TGTGCCAGCAGTGTGACAGCGGAGCCGTCCCAGCAGTACTTC
size: NA; J: TRBJ2-2; D: NA; V: TRBV9; CDR3: CASSEARPTGTGELFF; DNA: TGTGCCAGCAGCGAGGCGCGCCCAACAGGGACCGGGGAGCTGTTTTTT
size: NA; J: TRBJ1-2; D: NA; V: TRBV5-1; CDR3: CASSLPGPLSAGHGYTF; DNA: TGCGCCAGCAGCTTGCCCGGGCCTTTGTCGGCGGGGCATGGCTACACCTTC
size: NA; J: TRBJ1-1; D: NA; V: TRBV18; CDR3: CASSPTPFSGSFF; DNA: TGTGCCAGCTCACCCACCCCGTTTAGTGGATCTTTCTTT
size: few; J: TRBJ1-1; D: TRBD1; V: TRBV6-6; CDR3: CASSRQGGITEAFF; DNA: TGTGCCAGCAGCCGACAGGGAGGGATCACTGAAGCTTTCTTT
size: NA; J: TRBJ2-3; D: NA; V: TRBV28; CDR3: CASSFGSTDTQYF; DNA: TGTGCCAGCAGTTTTGGAAGCACAGATACGCAGTATTTT
size: NA; J: TRBJ1-5; D: NA; V: TRBV18; CDR3: CASSPVALINQPQHF; DNA: TGTGCCAGCTCACCAGTTGCACTGATCAATCAGCCCCAGCATTTT
size: NA; J: TRBJ1-5; D: TRBD1; V: TRBV6-6; CDR3: CASSVDRERNQPQHF; DNA: TGTGCCAGCAGTGTCGACAGGGAACGCAATCAGCCCCAGCATTTT